This entry describes one T cell receptor beta chain. Antigen unknown. This record comes from a study of blood T cells in healthy people across ages. The study, taken as a whole, reports: Measured against age, TCR beta diversity per million T cells decreased in a roughly linear manner.

The CDR3 totals 13 residues. Trimming took 3 bases from V and 5 from J, leaving 14 bases between them. Germline CDR1 DFQATT, CDR2 SNEGSKA (reference sequence). It was with a sample-barcoded 5' primer and a J-beta primer mix that a second PCR of about 6 to 11 cycles was run. Every single cDNA molecule received a tag from a template-switch adaptor with 12 random nucleotides. TCRdb re-called the 5' RACE reads with MiXCR, one entry per CDR3 protein. The sample includes 1 million to 1.2 million distinct CDR3 sequences, roughly two fifths of them seen just once. Isolating PBMCs gave at least 6 million of these cells per sample.

The V and J genes are TRBV20-1 and TRBJ2-7; TRBD1 is a possible D gene (5 bases). Sequenced sample: blood. This receptor was identified in a man aged 18-30 years in good health. The CDR3 loop reads CSASRQGIHEQYF. In nucleotides, the CDR3 is TGCAGTGCTAGTCGGCAGGGTATCCACGAGCAGTACTTC.